The subject of this entry is one T cell receptor (beta chain). CDR3 length: 16 amino acids. The germline V gene has CDR1 LGHNA and CDR2 YNFKEQ. With 1 base clipped from V and 3 bases from J, the junction kept 4 bases outside the gene matches. These data are taken from a study of blood T cell repertoires in COVID-19. Study details: The United States, Italy and Spain were the sources of the acute and convalescent COVID-19 samples. Sources were T cells, B-cell-depleted T cells, or PBMCs; the material itself was cDNA or gDNA.

Assay: immunoSEQ multiplex PCR; the TCRdb copy retains only in-frame clones and omits some. Of around 170,000 clones in the sample, roughly 84% are singletons; the top ten hold roughly 2.9%. The rearrangement uses TRBV4-2 and TRBJ2-1, with 9 bases aligning to TRBD2. Sequenced material: peripheral blood. The origin of this receptor is a woman aged 55-70 years with acute or convalescent COVID-19. The CDR3 region has the DNA TGTGCCAGCAGCCAAGGGACTAGCGACATCTACAATGAGCAGTTCTTC. The encoded protein is CASSQGTSDIYNEQFF.